What follows are 3 T cell receptor beta chains derived from one specimen sequenced in a study of post-analysis software for immune sequencing data. Their recognized antigens are unknown. Findings and caveats of the study: Controls showed lower frequencies than patients for roughly 5 TRBV segments, and TRBV5-6, TRBV5-1 and TRBV20-1 were among these.

TCR beta libraries were prepared from cDNA with unique molecular identifiers. TCRdb fed the PCR reads into MiXCR, producing one record per CDR3 protein. The sample includes over 700,000 distinct CDR3 sequences, roughly 30% of them seen just once. The sample consisted of blood. These TCRs come from a girl under 18 with multiple sclerosis.

This clonotype turned up a few times. The genes are TRBV2 and TRBJ2-3; D is tentatively TRBD1 or TRBD2 (6 bases each). The ends were cut back, 0 bases at V and 8 bases at J, with 9 bases in the middle. CDR1 SNHLY and CDR2 FYNNEI come from the germline V gene. This CDR3 comprises 13 residues. The CDR3 DNA reads as TGTGCCAGCAGTGAAGCCAGGGGAGGTACGCAGTATTTT. It codes for CASSEARGGTQYF.

Concerning this clonotype: A junction end diverges from the germline sequence, so it may reflect a read error. The chain carries TRBV5-1 and TRBJ2-5; D might be TRBD1 (6 bases). Germline V lookup: CDR1 SGHRS, CDR2 YFSETQ. This CDR3 is built from 14 residues. The CDR3 spells CASGLVDSQETQYF. The CDR3 DNA reads as TGCGCCAGCGGCTTGGTGGACAGCCAAGAGACCCAGTACTTC.

This chain uses TRBV27 with TRBJ2-4, with TRBD2 identical over 9 bases. The DNA end lines up better with TRBJ2-7; the J call may be wrong. This CDR3 has 15 amino acids. In germline, CDR1 is MNHEY, CDR2 SMNVEV (reference sequence). The CDR3 DNA reads as TGTGCCAGCAGTTTCTCAGGGACTAGCTGGGGCGAGCAGTACTTC. This translates into CASSFSGTSWGEQYF.